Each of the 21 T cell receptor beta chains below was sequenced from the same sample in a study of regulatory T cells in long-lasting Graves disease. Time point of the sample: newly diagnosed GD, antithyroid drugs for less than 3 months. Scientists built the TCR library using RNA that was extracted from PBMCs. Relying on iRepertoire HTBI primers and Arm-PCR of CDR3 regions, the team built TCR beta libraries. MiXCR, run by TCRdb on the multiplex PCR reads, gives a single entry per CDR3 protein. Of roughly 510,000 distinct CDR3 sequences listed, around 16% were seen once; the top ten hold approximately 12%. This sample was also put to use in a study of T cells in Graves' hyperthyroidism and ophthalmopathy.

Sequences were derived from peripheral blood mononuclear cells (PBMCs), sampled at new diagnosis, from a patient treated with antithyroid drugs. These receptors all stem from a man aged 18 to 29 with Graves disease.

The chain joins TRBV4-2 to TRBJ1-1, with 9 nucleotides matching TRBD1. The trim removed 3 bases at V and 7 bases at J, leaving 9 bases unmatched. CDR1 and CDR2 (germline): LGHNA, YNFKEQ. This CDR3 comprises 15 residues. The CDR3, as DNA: TGTGCCAGCAGCCATATATTGGGACAGGGCGGTGAAGCTTTCTTT. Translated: CASSHILGQGGEAFF.

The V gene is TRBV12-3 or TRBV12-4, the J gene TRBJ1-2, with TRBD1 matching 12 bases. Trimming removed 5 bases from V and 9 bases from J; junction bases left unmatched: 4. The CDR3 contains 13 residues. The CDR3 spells CASSGTGGERYTF. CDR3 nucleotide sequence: TGTGCCAGCAGTGGGACAGGGGGCGAGCGCTACACCTTC.

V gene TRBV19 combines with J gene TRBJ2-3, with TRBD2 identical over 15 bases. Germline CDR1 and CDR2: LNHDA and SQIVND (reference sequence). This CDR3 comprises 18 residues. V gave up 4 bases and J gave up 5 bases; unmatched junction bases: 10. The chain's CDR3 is CASSRGLAGGPGQDTQYF. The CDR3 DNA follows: TGTGCCAGTAGTAGAGGACTAGCGGGAGGGCCCGGACAAGATACGCAGTATTTT.

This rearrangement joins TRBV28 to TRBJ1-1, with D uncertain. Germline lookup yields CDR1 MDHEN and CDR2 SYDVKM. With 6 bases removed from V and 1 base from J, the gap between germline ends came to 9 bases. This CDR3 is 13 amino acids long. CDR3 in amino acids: CASRWRANTEAFF. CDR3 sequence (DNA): TGTGCCAGCAGGTGGCGGGCGAACACTGAAGCTTTCTTT.

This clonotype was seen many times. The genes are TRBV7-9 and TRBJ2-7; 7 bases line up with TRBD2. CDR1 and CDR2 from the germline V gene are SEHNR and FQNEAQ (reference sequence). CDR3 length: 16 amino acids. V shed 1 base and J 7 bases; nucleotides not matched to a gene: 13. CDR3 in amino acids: CASSLGDGRGLGEQYF. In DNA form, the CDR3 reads TGTGCCAGCAGCTTAGGGGACGGGAGAGGACTAGGGGAGCAGTACTTC.

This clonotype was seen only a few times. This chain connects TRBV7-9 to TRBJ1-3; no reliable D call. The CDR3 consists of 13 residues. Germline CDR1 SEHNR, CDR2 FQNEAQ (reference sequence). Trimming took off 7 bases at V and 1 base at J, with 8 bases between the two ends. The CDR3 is CASNFQSGNTIYF. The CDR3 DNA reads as TGTGCCAGCAACTTCCAGTCTGGAAACACCATATATTTT.

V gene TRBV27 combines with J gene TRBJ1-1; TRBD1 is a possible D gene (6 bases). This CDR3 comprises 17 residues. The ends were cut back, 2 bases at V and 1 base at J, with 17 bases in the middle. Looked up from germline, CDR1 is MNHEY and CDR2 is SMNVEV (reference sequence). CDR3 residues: CASSLVAAGEPNTEAFF. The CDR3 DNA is TGTGCCAGCAGTTTAGTTGCGGCAGGGGAACCGAACACTGAAGCTTTCTTT.

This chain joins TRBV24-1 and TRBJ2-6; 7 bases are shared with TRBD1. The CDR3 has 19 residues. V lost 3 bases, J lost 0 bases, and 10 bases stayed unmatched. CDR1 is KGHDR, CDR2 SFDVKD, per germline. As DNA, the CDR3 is TGTGCCACCAGTGATCCACCGGGACAGCGGAGCTCTGGGGCCAACGTCCTGACTTTC. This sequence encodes CATSDPPGQRSSGANVLTF.

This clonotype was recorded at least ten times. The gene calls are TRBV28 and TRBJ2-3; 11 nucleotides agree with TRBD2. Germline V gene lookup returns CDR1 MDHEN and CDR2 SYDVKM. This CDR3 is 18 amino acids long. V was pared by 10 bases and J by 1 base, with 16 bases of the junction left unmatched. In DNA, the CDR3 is TGTGCCACTTACGGCCAAGCTAGCGGGAGGCTAGGCACAGATACGCAGTATTTT. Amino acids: CATYGQASGRLGTDTQYF. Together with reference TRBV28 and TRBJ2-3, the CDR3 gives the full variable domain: DVKVTQSSRYLVKRTGEKVFLECVQDMDHENMFWYRQDPGLGLRLIYFSYDVKMKEKGDIPEGYSVSREKKERFSLILESASTNQTSMYLCATYGQASGRLGTDTQYFGPGTRLTVL.

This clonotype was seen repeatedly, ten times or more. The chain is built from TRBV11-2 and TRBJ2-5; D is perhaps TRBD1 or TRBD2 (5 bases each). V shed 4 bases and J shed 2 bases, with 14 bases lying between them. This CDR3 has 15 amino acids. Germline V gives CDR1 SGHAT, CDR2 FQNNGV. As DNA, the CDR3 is TGTGCCAGCAGCTCCTCGCCCGGGGCGCAAGAGACCCAGTACTTC. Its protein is CASSSSPGAQETQYF.

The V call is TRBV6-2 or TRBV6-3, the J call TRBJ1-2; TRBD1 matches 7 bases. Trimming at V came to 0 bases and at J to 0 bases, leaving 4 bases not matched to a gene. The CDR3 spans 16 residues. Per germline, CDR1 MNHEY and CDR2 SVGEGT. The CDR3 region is CASSYSGGGTNYGYTF. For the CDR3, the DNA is TGTGCCAGCAGTTACTCAGGGGGCGGGACTAACTATGGCTACACCTTC.

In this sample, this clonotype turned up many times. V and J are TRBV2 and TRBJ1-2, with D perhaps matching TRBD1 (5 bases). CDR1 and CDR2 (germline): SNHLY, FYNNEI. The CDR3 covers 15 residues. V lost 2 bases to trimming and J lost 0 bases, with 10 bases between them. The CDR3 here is CASSEMRQTNYGYTF. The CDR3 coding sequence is TGTGCCAGCAGTGAAATGAGACAGACTAACTATGGCTACACCTTC.

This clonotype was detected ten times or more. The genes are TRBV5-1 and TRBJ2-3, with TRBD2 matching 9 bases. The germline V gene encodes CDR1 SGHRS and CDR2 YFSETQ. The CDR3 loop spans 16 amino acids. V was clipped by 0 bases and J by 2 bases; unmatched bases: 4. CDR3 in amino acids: CASSLGLAADTDTQYF. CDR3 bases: TGCGCCAGCAGCTTGGGACTAGCGGCTGACACAGATACGCAGTATTTT.

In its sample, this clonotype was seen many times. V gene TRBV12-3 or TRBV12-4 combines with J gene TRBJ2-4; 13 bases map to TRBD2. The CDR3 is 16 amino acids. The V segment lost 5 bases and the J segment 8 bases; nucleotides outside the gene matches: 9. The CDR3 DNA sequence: TGTGCCAGCAGTGACCCCGGGACTAGCGGGACGGACATTCAGTACTTC. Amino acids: CASSDPGTSGTDIQYF.

The CDR3 coding sequence is TGCAGTGCTAGAGATCCCCCGCCCAGCGGGACGGTTGATACGCAGTATTTT. As protein: CSARDPPPSGTVDTQYF. The chain links TRBV20-1 to TRBJ2-3; 7 bases are shared with TRBD2. V was clipped by 0 bases and J by 6 bases; unmatched bases: 15. There are 17 residues in the CDR3. Germline V lookup: CDR1 DFQATT, CDR2 SNEGSKA (reference sequence).

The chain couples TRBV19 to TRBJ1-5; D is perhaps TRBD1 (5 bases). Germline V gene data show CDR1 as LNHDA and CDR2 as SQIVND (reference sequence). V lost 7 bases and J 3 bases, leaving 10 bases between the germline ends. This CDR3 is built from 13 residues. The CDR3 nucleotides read TGTGCCAGTAAGACAGACTACAATCAGCCCCAGCATTTT. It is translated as CASKTDYNQPQHF. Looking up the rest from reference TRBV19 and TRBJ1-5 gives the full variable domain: DGGITQSPKYLFRKEGQNVTLSCEQNLNHDAMYWYRQDPGQGLRLIYYSQIVNDFQKGDIAEGYSVSREKKESFPLTVTSAQKNPTAFYLCASKTDYNQPQHFGDGTRLSIL.

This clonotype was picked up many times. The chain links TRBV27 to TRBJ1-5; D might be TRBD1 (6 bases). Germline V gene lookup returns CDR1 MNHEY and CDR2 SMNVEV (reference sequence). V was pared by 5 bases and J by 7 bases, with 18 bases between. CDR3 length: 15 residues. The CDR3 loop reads CASSRTAQFNQPQHF. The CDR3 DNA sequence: TGTGCCAGCAGTAGGACAGCACAATTCAACCAGCCCCAGCATTTT.

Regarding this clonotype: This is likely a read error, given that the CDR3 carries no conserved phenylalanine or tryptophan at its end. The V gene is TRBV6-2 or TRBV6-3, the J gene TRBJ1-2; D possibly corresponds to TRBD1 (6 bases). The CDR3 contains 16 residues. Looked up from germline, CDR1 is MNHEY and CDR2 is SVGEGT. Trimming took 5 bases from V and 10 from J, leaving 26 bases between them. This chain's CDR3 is CASSEEGRGRFNVYTL. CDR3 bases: TGTGCCAGCAGTGAAGAGGGTCGGGGGCGGTTTAATGTCTACACCCTC.

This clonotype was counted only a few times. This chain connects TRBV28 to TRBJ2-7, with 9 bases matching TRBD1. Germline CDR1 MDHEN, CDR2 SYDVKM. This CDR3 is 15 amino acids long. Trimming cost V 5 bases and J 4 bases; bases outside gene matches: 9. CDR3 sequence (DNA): TGTGCCAGCAGTCCGCCGGGACAGGGTCGGTACGAGCAGTACTTC. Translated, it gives CASSPPGQGRYEQYF.

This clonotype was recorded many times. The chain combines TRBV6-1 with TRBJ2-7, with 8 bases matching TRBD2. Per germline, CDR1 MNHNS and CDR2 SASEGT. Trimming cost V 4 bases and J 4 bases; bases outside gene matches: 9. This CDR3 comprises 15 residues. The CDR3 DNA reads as TGTGCCAGCAGTGCGGCCGGGACTAGGGCATACGAGCAGTACTTC. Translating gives CASSAAGTRAYEQYF.

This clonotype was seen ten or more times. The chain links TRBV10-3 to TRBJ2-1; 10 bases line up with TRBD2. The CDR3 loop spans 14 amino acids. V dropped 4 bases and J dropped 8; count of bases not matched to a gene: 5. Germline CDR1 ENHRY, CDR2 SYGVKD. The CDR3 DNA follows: TGTGCCATCAGTGGAGGACTAGCGGTGGATGAGCAGTTCTTC. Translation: CAISGGLAVDEQFF.